The clone carrying this T cell receptor (beta chain) came up many times. No antigen is known for it. CDR1 is SGHAT and CDR2 is FQNNGV in the germline V gene. Trimming removed 5 bases from V and 5 bases from J; junction bases left unmatched: 9. The CDR3 length is 15 residues. These data are taken from a study of neurological immune-mediated disorders. TCRdb passed the 5' RACE reads through MiXCR, listing each CDR3 protein once. Of some 65,000 distinct CDR3 sequences detected, around 4% appear once; the ten largest clones hold roughly 2.5%. Study-level findings and limits: Whereas HTLV-1-associated myelopathy showed the most TCR clonal expansion, multiple sclerosis showed the least, with levels below those of healthy controls. The multiple sclerosis repertoire cluster had no association with any clinical or MRI feature.

This sequence was found in a man aged 50-60 years with multiple sclerosis. The sample was PBMCs. The gene calls are TRBV11-2 and TRBJ2-1; 7 bases are shared with TRBD1. The DNA of the CDR3 is TGTGCCAGCAGCCCGGGACAGCCCTATGACAATGAGCAGTTCTTC. This encodes CASSPGQPYDNEQFF.